The subject of this entry is one TCR beta chain. Its antigen is not yet known. One base away there is no much larger clone; base qualities are not given. The sample belongs to a study of regulatory dendritic cells for organ transplantation (dated by TCRdb to about 2017). In the study overall: TCRbeta repertoires were sequenced from sorted naive and memory CD4+ and CD8+ T cells before and after allostimulation with regulatory or mature dendritic cells.

Broader findings and caveats from the paper: Sequencing was done in only a couple of subjects, and the authors reported considerable heterogeneity between individuals in the alloreactive memory CD8+ T cell pool. Allostimulation expanded memory CD8+ clones in both subjects, but regulatory dendritic cells appeared to induce more limited expansion than mature dendritic cells. Among the resting subsets, memory CD8+ T cells contained the most alloreactive TCR clonotypes. Naive CD4+ and CD8+ T cells showed highly diverse repertoires, whereas memory cells were less diverse and memory CD8+ cells were the most oligoclonal.

V and J are trimmed by 2 bases and 3 bases, and the gene matches miss 0 bases of the junction. The CDR3 has 14 amino acids, counting the end cysteine and phenylalanine. The retained sequence is limited to the CDR3, 42 bases, with the frame set at the first base. The germline V gene (reference sequence) yields WNHNN for CDR1 and SYGVQD for CDR2. FACS was used to sort naive T cells as CD45RA+ cells and memory T cells as CD45RO+ CD4+ or CD8+ cells. Two healthy control subjects provided the T cells used for TCR sequencing. Unstimulated sorted T cell subsets were used as baseline controls for the mixed lymphocyte reactions. The Qiagen DNeasy Blood & Tissue Kit was used to extract genomic DNA. TCRbeta CDR3 regions were amplified by multiplexed two-step PCR using Vbeta-specific forward primers and Jbeta-specific reverse primers. Through the immunoSEQ service, the TCRbeta libraries were run on an Illumina instrument for sequencing. Per the authors' processing: V, D and J genes were assigned using IMGT annotation, and counts were corrected for multiplex PCR bias using synthetic CDR3 analogues. The immunoSEQ Analyzer calculated repertoire clonality as one minus the normalized Shannon entropy. Clonal expansion was defined by Fisher's exact test with Benjamini-Hochberg false discovery rate control, using two-tailed P<0.01. TCRdb obtained this table from immuneACCESS and retained in-frame rearrangements with V and J assigned. These tables miss some clones; where compared with another copy, unresolved V genes account for less than half of the shortfall, and the remainder is unexplained. Clone size and V and J calls were adopted from that table, with D and trimming inferred from the DNA. This sample has about 30,000 clones in its table, and over 75% of those were observed once. The top ten clonotypes cover less than 2.5% of the sample.

The specimen was memory CD4+ T cells from blood. In the paper's terms, the cell subset or site label means: CD45RO+ memory T cells. The source of this sequence is a human donor in good health. The sequence is built from TRBV10-1 and TRBJ2-5; TRBD2 aligns with 10 central bases. The nucleotide sequence is given as TGCGCCAGCAGTGAGGGACTAGCGGAAGAGACCCAGTACTTC. This is translated as CASSEGLAEETQYF.